This entry features one T cell receptor beta chain sequence. The data are from a study of shared clonotypes between healthy human individuals. Here immunoSEQ multiplex PCR was the method, and the copy in TCRdb shows in-frame clones only, minus some. This sample yields about 320,000 clones, of which around 87% are seen a single time; roughly 16% belongs to the top ten. CDR3 length: 12 amino acids. Germline CDR1 and CDR2: MGHRA and YSYEKL. V was trimmed by 1 base and J by 7 bases, leaving 4 bases between them. The chain couples TRBV4-1 to TRBJ2-2, with D unresolved. The specimen sequenced was memory CD8+ T cells sorted from blood. Subset denoted: CD45RO+ cells pooled with CCR7-negative TemRA cells. The sequence was collected from a man younger than 35 in good health. The CDR3 DNA reads TGCGCCAGCAGCCAAGTAGACGGGGAGCTGTTTTTT. Translating gives CASSQVDGELFF.